This T cell receptor (beta chain) was sequenced for a study of T cells in Graves' hyperthyroidism and ophthalmopathy. This clonotype has only one observation. Absence of ophthalmopathy progression within 18 months defined stable Graves' hyperthyroidism. Trimming stripped 3 bases from V and 5 bases from J, with 8 bases between. The CDR3 extends over 12 amino acids. RNA transcripts gave rise to amplified TCR beta CDR3 regions. HTBI primers drove first-round RT-PCR of the TCR CDR3. TCRdb reprocessed the multiplex PCR reads via MiXCR and lists one record per CDR3 protein. The sample consists of about 710,000 distinct CDR3 sequences, roughly 17% of them appearing once.

The sequencing sample was made of blood. The V gene is TRBV12-3 or TRBV12-4, the J gene TRBJ2-7; D not certain. The TCR comes from a man between 18 and 35 years old with Graves' hyperthyroidism. The CDR3 region is CASSFRANEQYF. The CDR3 nucleotides are TGTGCCAGCAGTTTTCGAGCGAACGAGCAGTACTTC.